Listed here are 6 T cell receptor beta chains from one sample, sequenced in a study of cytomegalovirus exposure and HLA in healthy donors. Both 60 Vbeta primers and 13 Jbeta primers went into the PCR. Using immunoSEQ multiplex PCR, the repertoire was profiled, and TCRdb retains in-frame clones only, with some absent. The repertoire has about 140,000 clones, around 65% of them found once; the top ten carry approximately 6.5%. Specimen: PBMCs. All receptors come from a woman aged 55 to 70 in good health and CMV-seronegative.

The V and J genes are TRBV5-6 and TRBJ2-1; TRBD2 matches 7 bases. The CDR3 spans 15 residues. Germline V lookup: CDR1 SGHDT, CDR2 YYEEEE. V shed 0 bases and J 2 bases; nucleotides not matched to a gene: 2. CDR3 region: CASSLDGLAYNEQFF. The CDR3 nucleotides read TGTGCCAGCAGCTTGGACGGACTAGCCTACAATGAGCAGTTCTTC.

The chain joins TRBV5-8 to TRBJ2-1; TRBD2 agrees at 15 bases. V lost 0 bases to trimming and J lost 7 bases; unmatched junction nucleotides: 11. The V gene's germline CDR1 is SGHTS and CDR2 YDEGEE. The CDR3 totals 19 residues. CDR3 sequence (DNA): TGTGCCAGCAGCTTGGGAGGACTAGCGGGGGGGGCCAGCTCTAATGAGCAGTTCTTC. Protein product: CASSLGGLAGGASSNEQFF.

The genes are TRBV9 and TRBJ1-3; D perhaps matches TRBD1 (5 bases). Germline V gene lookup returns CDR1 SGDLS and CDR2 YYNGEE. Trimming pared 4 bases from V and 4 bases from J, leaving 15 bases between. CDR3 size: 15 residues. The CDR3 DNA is TGTGCCAGCAGCTTTCGCGGGGCAGACGGAAACACCATATATTTT. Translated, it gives CASSFRGADGNTIYF.

The CDR3 nucleotides are TGTGCCAGCATCTGGGCCTCTAACACCGGGGAGCTGTTTTTT. It yields the protein CASIWASNTGELFF. The J gene is TRBJ2-2, the V gene TRBV28, with unresolved D. CDR1 MDHEN and CDR2 SYDVKM come from the germline V gene. The CDR3 has 14 amino acids. V was clipped by 7 bases and J by 2 bases, with 11 bases between them.

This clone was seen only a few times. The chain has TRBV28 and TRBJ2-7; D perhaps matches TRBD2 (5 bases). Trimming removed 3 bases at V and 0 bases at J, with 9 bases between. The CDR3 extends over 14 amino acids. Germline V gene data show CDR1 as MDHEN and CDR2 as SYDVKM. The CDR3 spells CASSLRVSSYEQYF. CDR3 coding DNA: TGTGCCAGCAGTTTGAGGGTCAGCTCCTACGAGCAGTACTTC. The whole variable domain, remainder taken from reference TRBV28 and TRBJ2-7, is DVKVTQSSRYLVKRTGEKVFLECVQDMDHENMFWYRQDPGLGLRLIYFSYDVKMKEKGDIPEGYSVSREKKERFSLILESASTNQTSMYLCASSLRVSSYEQYFGPGTRLTVT.

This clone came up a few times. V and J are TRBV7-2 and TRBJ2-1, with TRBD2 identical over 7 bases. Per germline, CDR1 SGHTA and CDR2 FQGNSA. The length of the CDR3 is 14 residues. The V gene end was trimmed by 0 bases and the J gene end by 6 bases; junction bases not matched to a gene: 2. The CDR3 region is CASSLALAVNEQFF. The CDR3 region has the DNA TGTGCCAGCAGCTTAGCCCTAGCGGTCAATGAGCAGTTCTTC.